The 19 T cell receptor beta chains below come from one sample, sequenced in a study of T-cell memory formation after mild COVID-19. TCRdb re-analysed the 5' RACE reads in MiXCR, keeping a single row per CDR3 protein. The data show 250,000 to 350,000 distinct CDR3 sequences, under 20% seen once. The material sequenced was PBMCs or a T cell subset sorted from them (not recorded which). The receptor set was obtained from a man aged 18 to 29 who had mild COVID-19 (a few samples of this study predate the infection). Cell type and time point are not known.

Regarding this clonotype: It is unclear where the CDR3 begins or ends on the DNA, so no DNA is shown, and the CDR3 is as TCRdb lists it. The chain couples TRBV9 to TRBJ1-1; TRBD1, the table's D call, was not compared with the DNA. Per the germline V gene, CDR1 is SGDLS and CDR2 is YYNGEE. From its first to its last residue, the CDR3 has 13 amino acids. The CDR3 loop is CASSVGRGSIPFF.

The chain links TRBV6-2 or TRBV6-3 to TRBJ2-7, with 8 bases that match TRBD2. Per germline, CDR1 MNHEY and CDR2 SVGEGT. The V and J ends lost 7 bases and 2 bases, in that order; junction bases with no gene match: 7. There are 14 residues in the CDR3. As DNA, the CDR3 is TGTGCCAGCACCGAAGCGGGGGCCCCCTACGAGCAGTACTTC. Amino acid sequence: CASTEAGAPYEQYF.

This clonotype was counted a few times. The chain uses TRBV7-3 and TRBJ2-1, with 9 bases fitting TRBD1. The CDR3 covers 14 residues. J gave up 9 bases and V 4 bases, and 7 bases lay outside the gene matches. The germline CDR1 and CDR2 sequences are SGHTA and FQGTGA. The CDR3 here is CASSSRGTGTEQFF. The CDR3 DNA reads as TGTGCCAGCAGCTCCCGGGGGACAGGGACTGAGCAGTTCTTC.

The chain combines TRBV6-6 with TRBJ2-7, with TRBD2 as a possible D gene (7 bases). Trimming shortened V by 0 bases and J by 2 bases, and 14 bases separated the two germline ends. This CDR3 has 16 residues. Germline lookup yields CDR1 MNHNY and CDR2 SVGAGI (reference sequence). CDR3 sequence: CASSYSGGASPYEQYV. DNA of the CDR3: TGTGCCAGCAGTTACTCGGGGGGGGCCTCTCCCTACGAGCAGTACGTC.

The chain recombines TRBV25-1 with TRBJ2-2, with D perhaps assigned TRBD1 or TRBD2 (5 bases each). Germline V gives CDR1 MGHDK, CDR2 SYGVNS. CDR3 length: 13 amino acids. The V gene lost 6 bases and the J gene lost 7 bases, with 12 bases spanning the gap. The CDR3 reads CASRTPGGGELFF. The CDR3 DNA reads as TGTGCCAGCAGGACACCTGGGGGCGGGGAGCTGTTTTTT.

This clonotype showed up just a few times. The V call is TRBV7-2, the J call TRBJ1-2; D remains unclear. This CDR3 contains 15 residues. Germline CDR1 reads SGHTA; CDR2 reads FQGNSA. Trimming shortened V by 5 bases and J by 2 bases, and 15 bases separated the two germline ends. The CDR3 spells CASSAPAGVNYGYTF. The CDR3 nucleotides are TGTGCCAGCAGCGCACCCGCCGGGGTCAACTATGGCTACACCTTC.

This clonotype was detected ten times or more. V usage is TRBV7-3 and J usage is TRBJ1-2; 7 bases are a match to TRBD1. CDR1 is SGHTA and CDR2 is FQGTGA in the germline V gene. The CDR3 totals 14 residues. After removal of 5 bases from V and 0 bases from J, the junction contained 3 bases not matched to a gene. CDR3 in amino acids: CASSPGTANYGYTF. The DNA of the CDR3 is TGTGCCAGCAGCCCCGGGACAGCTAACTATGGCTACACCTTC. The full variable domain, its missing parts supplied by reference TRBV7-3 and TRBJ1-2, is GAGVSQTPSNKVTEKGKYVELRCDPISGHTALYWYRQSLGQGPEFLIYFQGTGAADDSGLPNDRFFAVRPEGSVSTLKIQRTERGDSAVYLCASSPGTANYGYTFGSGTRLTVV.

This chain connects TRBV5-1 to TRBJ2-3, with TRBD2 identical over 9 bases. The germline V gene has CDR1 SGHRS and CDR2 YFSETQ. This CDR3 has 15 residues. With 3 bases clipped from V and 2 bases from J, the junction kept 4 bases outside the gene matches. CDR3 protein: CASSSSGAPTDTQYF. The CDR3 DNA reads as TGCGCCAGCAGCTCTAGCGGGGCGCCCACAGATACGCAGTATTTT.

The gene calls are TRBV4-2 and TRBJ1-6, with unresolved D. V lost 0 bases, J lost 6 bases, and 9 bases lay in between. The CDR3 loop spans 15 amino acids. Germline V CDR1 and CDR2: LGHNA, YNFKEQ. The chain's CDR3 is CASSQENNFNSPLHF. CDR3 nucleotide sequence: TGTGCCAGCAGCCAAGAGAACAACTTTAATTCACCCCTCCACTTT.

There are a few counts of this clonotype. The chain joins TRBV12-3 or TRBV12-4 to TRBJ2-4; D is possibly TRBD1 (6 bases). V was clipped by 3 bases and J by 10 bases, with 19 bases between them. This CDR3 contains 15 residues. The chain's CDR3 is CASSFGDTFNGIQYF. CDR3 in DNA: TGTGCCAGCAGTTTTGGGGACACCTTTAATGGGATTCAGTACTTC.

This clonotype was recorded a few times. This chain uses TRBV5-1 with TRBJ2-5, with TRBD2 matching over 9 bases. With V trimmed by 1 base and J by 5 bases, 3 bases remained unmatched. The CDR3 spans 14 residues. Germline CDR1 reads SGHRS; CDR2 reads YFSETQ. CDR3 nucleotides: TGCGCCAGCAGCTTGTTCAGCGGGGGGGAGACCCAGTACTTC. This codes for CASSLFSGGETQYF.

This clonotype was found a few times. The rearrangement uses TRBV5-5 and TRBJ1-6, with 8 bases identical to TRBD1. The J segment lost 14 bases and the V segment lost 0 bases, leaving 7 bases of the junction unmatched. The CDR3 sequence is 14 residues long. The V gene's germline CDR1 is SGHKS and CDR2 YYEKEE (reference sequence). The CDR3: CASSLGQGAYTLHF. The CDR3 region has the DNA TGTGCCAGCAGCTTGGGTCAGGGGGCTTACACCCTCCACTTT.

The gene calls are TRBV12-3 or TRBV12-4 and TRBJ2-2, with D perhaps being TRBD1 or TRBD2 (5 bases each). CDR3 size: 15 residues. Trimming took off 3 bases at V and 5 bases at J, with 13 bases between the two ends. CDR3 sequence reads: CASSFTGLGTGELFF. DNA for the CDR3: TGTGCCAGCAGTTTTACGGGGCTGGGGACCGGGGAGCTGTTTTTT.

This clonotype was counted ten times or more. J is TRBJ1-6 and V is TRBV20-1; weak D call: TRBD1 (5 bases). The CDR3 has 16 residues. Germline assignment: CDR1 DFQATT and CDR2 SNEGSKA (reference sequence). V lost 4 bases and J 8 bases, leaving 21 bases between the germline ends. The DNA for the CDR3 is TGCAGTGCTACCTCTCCGACCGGGGTGGGGGATTCACCCCTCCACTTT. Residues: CSATSPTGVGDSPLHF.

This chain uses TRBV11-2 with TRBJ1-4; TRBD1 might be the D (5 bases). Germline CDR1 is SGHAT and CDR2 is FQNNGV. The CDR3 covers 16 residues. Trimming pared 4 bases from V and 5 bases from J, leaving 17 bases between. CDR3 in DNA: TGTGCCAGCAGCTATTCACCGTCGACAGTGAATGAAAAACTGTTTTTT. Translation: CASSYSPSTVNEKLFF.

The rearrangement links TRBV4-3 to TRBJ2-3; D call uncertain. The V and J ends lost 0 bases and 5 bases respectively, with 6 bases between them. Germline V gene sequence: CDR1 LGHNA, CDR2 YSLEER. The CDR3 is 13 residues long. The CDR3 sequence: CASSQESGDTQYF. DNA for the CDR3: TGCGCCAGCAGCCAAGAATCCGGAGATACGCAGTATTTT.

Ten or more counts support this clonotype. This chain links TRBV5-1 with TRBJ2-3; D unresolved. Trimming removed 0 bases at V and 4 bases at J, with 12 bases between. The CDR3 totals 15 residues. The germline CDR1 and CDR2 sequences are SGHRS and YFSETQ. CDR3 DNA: TGCGCCAGCAGCTTGGATACAGCGTCATCAGATACGCAGTATTTT. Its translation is CASSLDTASSDTQYF. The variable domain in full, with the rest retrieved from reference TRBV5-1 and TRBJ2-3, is KAGVTQTPRYLIKTRGQQVTLSCSPISGHRSVSWYQQTPGQGLQFLFEYFSETQRNKGNFPGRFSGRQFSNSRSEMNVSTLELGDSALYLCASSLDTASSDTQYFGPGTRLTVL.

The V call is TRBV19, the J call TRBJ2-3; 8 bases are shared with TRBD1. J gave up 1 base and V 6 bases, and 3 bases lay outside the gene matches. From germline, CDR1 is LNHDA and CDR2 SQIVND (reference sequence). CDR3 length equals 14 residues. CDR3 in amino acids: CASRLTGGTDTQYF. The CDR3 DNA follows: TGTGCCAGTAGACTGACAGGGGGCACAGATACGCAGTATTTT. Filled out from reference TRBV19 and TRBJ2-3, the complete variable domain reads DGGITQSPKYLFRKEGQNVTLSCEQNLNHDAMYWYRQDPGQGLRLIYYSQIVNDFQKGDIAEGYSVSREKKESFPLTVTSAQKNPTAFYLCASRLTGGTDTQYFGPGTRLTVL.

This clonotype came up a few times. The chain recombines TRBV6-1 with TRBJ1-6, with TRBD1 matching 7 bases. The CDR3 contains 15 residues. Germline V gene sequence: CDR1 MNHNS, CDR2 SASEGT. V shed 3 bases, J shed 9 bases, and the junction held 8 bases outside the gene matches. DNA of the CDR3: TGTGCCAGCAGTGACAGAAACCCAGGGGGTTCACCCCTCCACTTT. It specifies CASSDRNPGGSPLHF.